This record looks at one T cell receptor beta chain sequence and its context. What it binds is unknown. The entry originates in a study of T cell responses to AZD1222 COVID-19 vaccine. Regarding the study as a whole: Clonal diversity was possibly underestimated, and the donors were mostly white British, with more females.

V shed 5 bases and J shed 6 bases, with 7 bases lying between them. This CDR3 is 11 amino acids long. Libraries were prepared by immunoSEQ multiplex PCR; TCRdb keeps only in-frame clonotypes and omits some of them. The table records approximately 130,000 clones, more than 80% of them present only once. The sequenced sample was peripheral blood, obtained on day 0 of AZD1222 vaccination. The TCR originated in an adult in good health. This rearrangement joins TRBV12-3 or TRBV12-4 to TRBJ1-1; D remains ambiguous. Here the CDR3 DNA reads TGTGCCAGCAGTCGAGCCGCTGAAGCTTTCTTT. This encodes CASSRAAEAFF.